This record covers a single TCR beta chain. This specimen belongs to a study of blood T cell repertoires in COVID-19. This CDR3 has 15 amino acids. Looked up from germline, CDR1 is SGHRS and CDR2 is YFSETQ. V lost 3 bases to trimming and J lost 5 bases, with 17 bases between them. Method: immunoSEQ multiplex PCR; TCRdb's copy keeps in-frame clones and lacks some. The table has around 140,000 clones, more than 75% seen once. V and J are TRBV5-1 and TRBJ2-5, with TRBD2 as a possible D gene (5 bases). Sequenced input: peripheral blood. The clonotype comes from an elderly man with acute or convalescent COVID-19. The CDR3 sequence is CASSSSTPEVETQYF. The DNA for the CDR3 is TGCGCCAGCAGCTCTTCGACACCGGAGGTCGAGACCCAGTACTTC.